Shown below are 27 T cell receptor beta chains from a single sample sequenced in a study of post-analysis software for immune sequencing data. Incorporated into the TCR beta cDNA libraries were unique molecular identifiers, which served to reduce PCR and sequencing biases. One entry per CDR3 protein results from TCRdb running MiXCR on the PCR reads. The repertoire holds about 460,000 distinct CDR3 sequences, roughly 45% seen once, with over 10% in the top ten. Whole-study findings and limits: Among a handful of TRBV segments more frequent in patients than controls were TRBV5-6, TRBV5-1 and TRBV20-1.

Antigen specificity for these receptors is unknown. The sequenced sample consisted of blood. Every receptor here comes from a girl aged 10-17 years with multiple sclerosis.

The chain uses TRBV2 and TRBJ1-2; D is ambiguous. V shed 6 bases and J shed 4 bases, with 15 bases lying between them. Germline V gene lookup returns CDR1 SNHLY and CDR2 FYNNEI. This CDR3 spans 14 amino acids. The CDR3 sequence: CASSLRSGSYGYTF. In DNA form, the CDR3 reads TGTGCCAGCAGCCTGAGGTCTGGCAGCTATGGCTACACCTTC.

The rearrangement uses TRBV3-1 and TRBJ2-1; D is uncertain. The CDR3 extends over 17 amino acids. Germline V gene lookup returns CDR1 LGHDT and CDR2 YNNKEL (reference sequence). Trimming left V 4 bases short and J 3 bases short, with 19 bases between. This CDR3 reads CASSLIGPLGDYNEQFF. DNA for the CDR3: TGTGCCAGCAGCCTCATAGGCCCCCTTGGAGACTACAATGAGCAGTTCTTC.

J is TRBJ1-2 and V is TRBV12-3 or TRBV12-4; perhaps TRBD1 as D (6 bases). V dropped 7 bases and J dropped 6 bases, with 15 bases sitting between them. The CDR3 has 13 residues. This chain's CDR3 is CASTKRGADGYTF. CDR3 sequence (DNA): TGTGCCAGCACCAAGAGGGGGGCTGATGGCTACACCTTC.

This clonotype was observed a few times. The CDR3 DNA sequence: TGTGCCAGCAGCTTAGGGGGGCTTGGCTACGAGCAGTACTTC. This encodes CASSLGGLGYEQYF. The gene calls are TRBV7-8 and TRBJ2-4, with D maybe TRBD1 (6 bases). With the DNA end fitting TRBJ2-7 better, the J assignment may be wrong. CDR1 is SGHVS, CDR2 FQNEAQ, per germline. This CDR3 spans 14 amino acids.

The table lists this clonotype with a few counts. The chain links TRBV4-1 to TRBJ2-2; 10 nucleotides align to TRBD1. Germline V gives CDR1 MGHRA, CDR2 YSYEKL. The CDR3 loop spans 17 amino acids. The V gene end was trimmed by 3 bases and the J gene end by 1 base; junction bases not matched to a gene: 5. The CDR3 loop is CASSHLGQGRNTGELFF. In DNA, the CDR3 is TGCGCCAGCAGCCACCTGGGACAGGGGAGGAACACCGGGGAGCTGTTTTTT.

V and J are TRBV20-1 and TRBJ2-2, with 8 nucleotides matching TRBD2. The CDR3 spans 17 residues. The V gene's germline CDR1 is DFQATT and CDR2 SNEGSKA (reference sequence). Trimming removed 2 bases from V and 6 bases from J; junction bases left unmatched: 14. CDR3 DNA: TGCAGTGCTAGAAAGCCGGCGGGAGGAAGTCTTGCCGGGGAGCTGTTTTTT. Its protein product is CSARKPAGGSLAGELFF.

This clonotype was found a few times. The chain couples TRBV25-1 to TRBJ1-2; no reliable D call. Germline-derived CDR1 and CDR2 are MGHDK and SYGVNS. The ends were cut back, 5 bases at V and 1 base at J, with 8 bases in the middle. The CDR3 is made up of 13 amino acids. The CDR3 is CASSRRINYGYTF. The CDR3 DNA follows: TGTGCCAGCAGTAGACGGATTAACTATGGCTACACCTTC.

This chain uses TRBV15 with TRBJ2-4; 7 bases line up with TRBD2. The CDR3 consists of 15 residues. Germline trimming cut 5 bases from V and 5 bases from J; bases unmatched to any gene: 9. CDR1 is LNHNV, CDR2 YYDKDF, per germline (reference sequence). CDR3 residues: CATSRPRAGENIQYF. The CDR3 DNA reads TGTGCCACCAGCCGACCTAGGGCGGGGGAAAACATTCAGTACTTC. Variable domain in full (rest from reference TRBV15 and TRBJ2-4): DAMVIQNPRYQVTQFGKPVTLSCSQTLNHNVMYWYQQKSSQAPKLLFHYYDKDFNNEADTPDNFQSRRPNTSFCFLDIRSPGLGDTAMYLCATSRPRAGENIQYFGAGTRLSVL.

This chain uses TRBV6-2 or TRBV6-3 with TRBJ1-2; tentatively, D is TRBD1 (6 bases). Trimming took 5 bases from V and 0 from J, leaving 19 bases between them. The germline CDR1 and CDR2 sequences are MNHEY and SVGEGT. This CDR3 comprises 17 residues. The CDR3 loop reads CASSRRQEEVTNYGYTF. DNA of the CDR3: TGTGCCAGCAGTCGCCGACAGGAGGAAGTCACTAACTATGGCTACACCTTC.

This clonotype has only a few counts. This rearrangement joins TRBV6-2 or TRBV6-3 to TRBJ1-1; the D is unclear. V was pared by 0 bases and J by 1 base, with 6 bases between. There are 14 residues in the CDR3. Germline lookup yields CDR1 MNHEY and CDR2 SVGEGT. CDR3 region: CASSYSTENTEAFF. In DNA, the CDR3 is TGTGCCAGCAGTTACTCAACAGAGAACACTGAAGCTTTCTTT.

This clonotype was found a few times. The genes are TRBV28 and TRBJ2-7; maybe TRBD1 (7 bases). Trimming shortened V by 8 bases and J by 1 base, and 15 bases separated the two germline ends. The germline gives CDR1 MDHEN, CDR2 SYDVKM. The CDR3 totals 14 residues. In nucleotides, the CDR3 is TGTGCCAGCCGCGGGACAGCGATATCCTACGAGCAGTACTTC. Protein: CASRGTAISYEQYF.

Comments on this clonotype: A read error is likely, as this CDR3 ends without the conserved phenylalanine or tryptophan. The gene calls are TRBV29-1 and TRBJ2-3; a possible D gene is TRBD1 (6 bases). The V gene's germline CDR1 is SQVTM and CDR2 ANQGSEA. The length of the CDR3 is 16 residues. Trimming removed 1 base at V and 5 bases at J, with 19 bases between. The CDR3 loop reads CSVEARVTGIGDTQYY. The CDR3 region has the DNA TGCAGCGTTGAAGCCCGAGTAACAGGGATAGGAGATACGCAGTATTAT.

The table lists this clonotype with a count of one. This chain connects TRBV25-1 to TRBJ1-2; D not resolved. This CDR3 comprises 12 residues. Trimming left V 10 bases short and J 3 bases short, with 12 bases between. CDR1 MGHDK and CDR2 SYGVNS come from the germline V gene. The CDR3 is CAIRNGDYGYTF. In nucleotides, the CDR3 is TGTGCCATCCGCAATGGGGACTATGGCTACACCTTC.

The chain uses TRBV29-1 and TRBJ1-1; D call uncertain. Looked up from germline, CDR1 is SQVTM and CDR2 is ANQGSEA. This CDR3 region has 13 residues. Between the trimmed V and J ends, which lost 8 bases and 3 bases, there was a span of 16 bases. CDR3 sequence: CSTRHLEDTEAFF. The CDR3 coding sequence is TGCAGCACCAGACACCTCGAAGACACTGAAGCTTTCTTT.

The chain combines TRBV20-1 with TRBJ1-5; D gene uncertain. Trimming took 3 bases from V and 2 from J, leaving 14 bases between them. Germline values: CDR1 DFQATT, CDR2 SNEGSKA (reference sequence). The CDR3 is made up of 15 amino acids. CDR3 coding DNA: TGCAGTGCTAGTAGGTGGCAGCGGGGCAATCAGCCCCAGCATTTT. Its translation: CSASRWQRGNQPQHF.

In DNA, the CDR3 is TGCAGTGCCATGAGCGCGGGAGGGGACACCGGGGAGCTGTTTTTT. This gives the protein CSAMSAGGDTGELFF. The rearrangement joins TRBV20-1 to TRBJ2-2, with 9 positions matching TRBD2. Per the germline V gene, CDR1 is DFQATT and CDR2 is SNEGSKA (reference sequence). Trimming cost V 6 bases and J 3 bases; bases outside gene matches: 8. CDR3 size: 15 residues.

This clonotype was seen a few times. The chain employs TRBV5-4 and TRBJ1-1; 7 bases are a match to TRBD1. The CDR3 length is 16 residues. The junction had 9 bases not matched to a gene; V was cut back by 4 bases and J by 0 bases. Germline assignment: CDR1 SGHNT and CDR2 YYREEE (reference sequence). The CDR3 sequence: CASSLDREGMNTEAFF. CDR3 DNA: TGTGCCAGCAGCCTTGACAGGGAGGGGATGAACACTGAAGCTTTCTTT.

This clonotype appeared a single time. This chain joins TRBV7-2 and TRBJ2-5; TRBD1 matches 7 bases. There are 15 residues in the CDR3. With 1 base clipped from V and 11 bases from J, the junction kept 13 bases outside the gene matches. The V gene's germline CDR1 is SGHTA and CDR2 FQGNSA. This CDR3 reads CASSLVTGPNNEQYF. Here the CDR3 DNA reads TGTGCCAGCAGCTTAGTGACAGGGCCCAACAATGAGCAGTACTTC.

This clonotype showed up just a few times. This rearrangement joins TRBV7-9 to TRBJ2-1; D gene unclear. The CDR3 length is 12 residues. The germline gives CDR1 SEHNR, CDR2 FQNEAQ (reference sequence). V was shortened by 5 bases and J by 4 bases, with 6 bases between the two germline ends. Written as DNA, the CDR3 is TGTGCCAGCAGCCCGTGGTACAATGAGCAGTTCTTC. Amino acid sequence: CASSPWYNEQFF.

The genes are TRBV29-1 and TRBJ2-7; TRBD1 matches at 9 bases. There are 12 residues in the CDR3. Trimming at V came to 5 bases and at J to 6 bases, leaving 5 bases not matched to a gene. In germline, CDR1 is SQVTM, CDR2 ANQGSEA. CDR3: CSVQTGGSEQYF. CDR3 coding DNA: TGCAGCGTTCAAACAGGGGGCAGCGAGCAGTACTTC.

This clonotype was detected a few times. The genes are TRBV12-3 or TRBV12-4 and TRBJ2-1; a weak D match, TRBD2 (6 bases). The CDR3 has 15 residues. The ends were cut back, 1 base at V and 2 bases at J, with 9 bases in the middle. CDR3 in amino acids: CASSLGRGAYNEQFF. The CDR3 DNA reads TGTGCCAGCAGTTTAGGGCGGGGTGCCTACAATGAGCAGTTCTTC.

The table lists this clonotype with a few counts. The chain uses TRBV12-3 or TRBV12-4 and TRBJ1-6, with D uncertain. This CDR3 contains 15 residues. V dropped 5 bases and J dropped 4 bases, with 12 bases sitting between them. The CDR3 loop reads CASSAGRGYNSPLHF. CDR3 coding DNA: TGTGCCAGCAGTGCCGGGCGAGGGTATAATTCACCCCTCCACTTT.

This clonotype was counted only a few times. The chain joins TRBV5-1 to TRBJ2-1; D ambiguous. CDR3 size: 14 residues. Deletions cut 0 bases from V and 12 bases from J, with 16 bases between. CDR1 SGHRS and CDR2 YFSETQ come from the germline V gene. The CDR3 sequence: CASSLEPGPDGQFF. For the CDR3, the DNA is TGCGCCAGCAGCTTGGAGCCAGGCCCTGATGGGCAGTTCTTC.

This clonotype was seen only a few times. This chain uses TRBV5-6 with TRBJ2-1; 7 nucleotides line up with TRBD2. The CDR3 loop spans 14 amino acids. V was pared by 2 bases and J by 8 bases, with 7 bases of the junction left unmatched. Germline V gives CDR1 SGHDT, CDR2 YYEEEE. The CDR3 DNA is TGTGCCAGCAGCTTCGGGGGGAGAACCTATGAGCAGTTCTTC. This translates into CASSFGGRTYEQFF.

In the case of this clonotype: The junction departs from germline at one end; a sequencing error may be responsible. The V and J genes are TRBV7-7 and TRBJ2-5, with D tentatively TRBD1 (5 bases). Germline lookup yields CDR1 SSHAT and CDR2 FNYEAQ (reference sequence). The CDR3 has 14 residues. The CDR3 DNA reads as TGTGCTAGCAGCCCCAGCAGGGCAGGGGAGACCCAGTACTTC. This codes for CASSPSRAGETQYF.

This clonotype was observed a handful of times. V gene TRBV20-1 combines with J gene TRBJ2-3; 7 bases line up with TRBD1. V lost 3 bases to trimming and J lost 5 bases; unmatched junction nucleotides: 2. The germline V gene encodes CDR1 DFQATT and CDR2 SNEGSKA (reference sequence). The CDR3 spans 12 residues. DNA of the CDR3: TGCAGTGCTAGCACAGGGGAAGATACGCAGTATTTT. Translated, it gives CSASTGEDTQYF.

The rearrangement uses TRBV29-1 and TRBJ2-3; 10 bases align to TRBD2. V gave up 4 bases and J gave up 1 base; unmatched junction bases: 11. CDR3 length: 17 residues. The V gene's germline CDR1 is SQVTM and CDR2 ANQGSEA. CDR3 sequence (DNA): TGCAGCGTTGGGGTCTTAGGAGGACTAGCGGGCACAGATACGCAGTATTTT. It is translated as CSVGVLGGLAGTDTQYF.